A single sample is the source of the 3 T cell receptor beta chains below, sequenced in a study of shared clonotypes between healthy human individuals. The assay was immunoSEQ multiplex PCR, and TCRdb's table has in-frame clones only and misses some. This table holds about 1,900,000 clones, roughly 94% found once. Terminally differentiated effector memory CD45RA+ cells were left out of the naive CD8 fraction, which was CD45RO-negative and positively selected for CCR7. The sequencing input was naive CD8+ T cells sorted from blood. All receptors come from a man younger than 35 in good health.

This chain uses TRBV4-3 with TRBJ2-7; D is ambiguous. V was pared by 1 base and J by 3 bases, with 7 bases between. The CDR3 length is 13 residues. Germline V gene sequence: CDR1 LGHNA, CDR2 YSLEER. The CDR3 DNA sequence: TGCGCCAGCAGCCAAGGAACCCACTACGAGCAGTACTTC. Its protein product is CASSQGTHYEQYF.

The J gene is TRBJ2-3, the V gene TRBV9; 11 nucleotides agree with TRBD2. The CDR3 length is 16 residues. Per the germline V gene, CDR1 is SGDLS and CDR2 is YYNGEE. Trimming at V came to 3 bases and at J to 2 bases, leaving 5 bases not matched to a gene. CDR3 bases: TGTGCCAGCAGCGGGGGACTAGCGGAGCCCACAGATACGCAGTATTTT. Translated, it gives CASSGGLAEPTDTQYF.

The chain uses TRBV19 and TRBJ2-1; unclear D gene. The CDR3 is 15 residues long. Germline CDR1 reads LNHDA; CDR2 reads SQIVND (reference sequence). V was clipped by 6 bases and J by 3 bases, with 15 bases between them. CDR3 bases: TGTGCCAGTAGGCTAGGGCATGTCGGCTACAATGAGCAGTTCTTC. Encoded protein: CASRLGHVGYNEQFF. The whole variable domain, filled in from reference TRBV19 and TRBJ2-1, reads DGGITQSPKYLFRKEGQNVTLSCEQNLNHDAMYWYRQDPGQGLRLIYYSQIVNDFQKGDIAEGYSVSREKKESFPLTVTSAQKNPTAFYLCASRLGHVGYNEQFFGPGTRLTVL.